This TCR beta chain was sequenced during a study of human T cells and chemical hapten exposure. Across the whole study: Patch tests of 0.01% DPC on the upper back were read at 6 days.

On this clonotype itself: A read error may produce the germline difference seen at one junction end.

Time point described: pre-sensitization, week 0. Treatment given: therapeutic diphenylcyclopropenone sensitization with weekly scalp DPC. The library tagged each cDNA molecule with unique molecular identifiers. TCRdb re-called the RACE reads through MiXCR, storing one row per CDR3 protein. In the table there are 85,000 to 130,000 distinct CDR3 sequences, 9.5% to 15% of which are singletons. Germline V CDR1 and CDR2: SSHAT, FNYEAQ (reference sequence). The length of the CDR3 is 17 residues. The chain uses TRBV7-7 and TRBJ2-1; D is unresolved. The receptor was derived from a woman in her fifties or sixties with alopecia areata. Some clones in this sample may be carry-over from other donors' samples. Here the sequenced sample was whole blood, taken in connection with sensitization to the hapten diphenylcyclopropenone (DPC). Here the CDR3 reads CASSPQVRSVGNNEQFF. CDR3 bases: TGTGCTAGCAGCCCACAAGTGAGGTCCGTTGGCAACAATGAGCAGTTCTTC.